This TCR beta chain was recovered during a study of blood T cell repertoires in COVID-19. Profiled with immunoSEQ multiplex PCR; TCRdb holds only in-frame clones, not every one. The sample consists of 50,000 to 65,000 clones, roughly 86% of them appearing once. Trimming removed 0 bases at V and 7 bases at J, with 16 bases between. There are 17 residues in the CDR3. Germline V gives CDR1 SGHAT, CDR2 FQNNGV. This rearrangement joins TRBV11-2 to TRBJ1-6; the D is unclear. The TCR originated in a middle-aged man with active COVID-19. Sequencing was carried out using peripheral blood. The CDR3 region is CASSLDLVGRENSPLHF. The CDR3 DNA reads TGTGCCAGCAGCTTAGATTTGGTCGGGAGAGAAAATTCACCCCTCCACTTT.